These 14 T cell receptor beta chains came from one sample sequenced in a study of cytomegalovirus exposure and HLA in healthy donors. PCR employed 60 Vbeta and 13 Jbeta primers. The protocol was immunoSEQ multiplex PCR, while the TCRdb copy is restricted to in-frame clones and leaves out a portion. The table shows 100,000 or so clones, with about 77% occurring only once. Sample: PBMCs. The receptors here all came from a woman aged 18-29 years in good health and CMV-seropositive.

The chain recombines TRBV7-2 with TRBJ2-7; 9 bases agree with TRBD1. With 5 bases clipped from V and 2 bases from J, the junction kept 7 bases outside the gene matches. The CDR3 loop spans 15 amino acids. Looked up from germline, CDR1 is SGHTA and CDR2 is FQGNSA. CDR3 amino acids: CASSLSGQGAYEQYF. DNA for the CDR3: TGTGCCAGCAGCCTCTCGGGACAGGGCGCCTACGAGCAGTACTTC.

The J gene is TRBJ1-5, the V gene TRBV28; D uncertain. Germline loops: CDR1 MDHEN, CDR2 SYDVKM. The CDR3 has 13 residues. Trimming took 7 bases from V and 1 from J, leaving 8 bases between them. The CDR3 nucleotides read TGTGCCAGCAAGCCGGGAAGCAATCAGCCCCAGCATTTT. Protein sequence: CASKPGSNQPQHF. The entire variable domain, with the rest obtained from reference TRBV28 and TRBJ1-5, is as follows: DVKVTQSSRYLVKRTGEKVFLECVQDMDHENMFWYRQDPGLGLRLIYFSYDVKMKEKGDIPEGYSVSREKKERFSLILESASTNQTSMYLCASKPGSNQPQHFGDGTRLSIL.

This clone was detected a few times. The V and J genes are TRBV4-2 and TRBJ2-3; D ambiguous. The ends were cut back, 2 bases at V and 1 base at J, with 10 bases in the middle. This CDR3 region has 15 residues. Germline values: CDR1 LGHNA, CDR2 YNFKEQ. CDR3 protein: CASSQTTSGTDTQYF. The CDR3 DNA reads TGTGCCAGCAGCCAAACTACCTCTGGCACAGATACGCAGTATTTT.

V is TRBV30 and J is TRBJ2-7; 7 bases align to TRBD1. The CDR3 is made up of 12 amino acids. The germline CDR1 and CDR2 sequences are GTSNPN and SVGIG (reference sequence). With 6 bases clipped from V and 2 bases from J, the junction kept 4 bases outside the gene matches. The CDR3 region is CACLGQPYEQYF. DNA of the CDR3: TGTGCCTGCCTGGGACAGCCCTACGAGCAGTACTTC.

This chain connects TRBV29-1 to TRBJ2-1, with TRBD2 identical over 11 bases. The CDR3 runs 12 residues. The germline gives CDR1 SQVTM, CDR2 ANQGSEA. V gave up 7 bases and J gave up 6 bases; unmatched junction bases: 2. The CDR3 nucleotides are TGCAGCGCCGGGACTAGCGGCAATGAGCAGTTCTTC. It yields the protein CSAGTSGNEQFF.

The chain has TRBV27 and TRBJ2-2; D is unresolved. The CDR3 has 13 residues. Germline CDR1 reads MNHEY; CDR2 reads SMNVEV (reference sequence). Trimming shortened V by 4 bases and J by 2 bases, and 5 bases separated the two germline ends. Here the CDR3 DNA reads TGTGCCAGCAGTTCCCTCAACACCGGGGAGCTGTTTTTT. Its translation is CASSSLNTGELFF.

J is TRBJ1-5 and V is TRBV6-1; a weak D match, TRBD1 (5 bases). The CDR3 sequence is 15 residues long. Germline V gene lookup returns CDR1 MNHNS and CDR2 SASEGT. Trimming removed 1 base from V and 2 bases from J, with 9 bases in between. CDR3 sequence (DNA): TGTGCCAGCAGTGAAGACAGGAGTGGCAATCAGCCCCAGCATTTT. This encodes CASSEDRSGNQPQHF.

In this sample, this clone turned up a few times. The chain carries TRBV11-1 and TRBJ2-5, with D perhaps matching TRBD2 (6 bases). The CDR3 contains 13 residues. The V gene's germline CDR1 is SGHAT and CDR2 FQDESV (reference sequence). V was pared by 1 base and J by 3 bases, with 6 bases between. The CDR3 sequence is CASSLGEEETQYF. The DNA for the CDR3 is TGTGCCAGCAGCTTAGGGGAGGAAGAGACCCAGTACTTC.

This sequence joins TRBV25-1 and TRBJ2-3; D unclear. Trimming removed 3 bases at V and 0 bases at J, with 7 bases between. This CDR3 contains 14 residues. Germline-derived CDR1 and CDR2 are MGHDK and SYGVNS. The CDR3 nucleotides are TGTGCCAGCAGTGAGTGGCCTAGCACAGATACGCAGTATTTT. The encoded protein is CASSEWPSTDTQYF. Full variable domain (outside the CDR3, taken from reference TRBV25-1 and TRBJ2-3): EADIYQTPRYLVIGTGKKITLECSQTMGHDKMYWYQQDPGMELHLIHYSYGVNSTEKGDLSSESTVSRIRTEHFPLTLESARPSHTSQYLCASSEWPSTDTQYFGPGTRLTVL.

This clone turned up a few times. The genes are TRBV6-4 and TRBJ2-2, with D possibly TRBD2 on 7 matching bases. The CDR3 covers 16 residues. Germline CDR1 MRHNA, CDR2 SNTAGT. The V gene lost 0 bases and the J gene lost 6 bases, with 14 bases spanning the gap. The DNA for the CDR3 is TGTGCCAGCAGTGACTCTGGCGGGGGCAACGCCGGGGAGCTGTTTTTT. Its protein product is CASSDSGGGNAGELFF.

The chain uses TRBV28 and TRBJ2-7, with a tentative D call TRBD2 (6 bases). This CDR3 comprises 11 residues. CDR1 and CDR2 from the germline V gene are MDHEN and SYDVKM. V was pared by 5 bases and J by 11 bases, with 13 bases between. The CDR3 reads CASSLGSREYF. In DNA, the CDR3 is TGTGCCAGCAGTCTCGGGAGTAGGGAGTACTTC. Together with reference TRBV28 and TRBJ2-7, the CDR3 gives the full variable domain: DVKVTQSSRYLVKRTGEKVFLECVQDMDHENMFWYRQDPGLGLRLIYFSYDVKMKEKGDIPEGYSVSREKKERFSLILESASTNQTSMYLCASSLGSREYFGPGTRLTVT.

This chain joins TRBV7-6 and TRBJ2-3; D is possibly TRBD1 (6 bases). Per germline, CDR1 SGHVS and CDR2 FNYEAQ. V shed 2 bases and J shed 4 bases, with 13 bases lying between them. The CDR3 loop spans 15 amino acids. The CDR3 bases are TGTGCCAGCAGCTTATTAGGGGGTGATCCAGATACGCAGTATTTT. Translating it yields CASSLLGGDPDTQYF.

This sequence joins TRBV5-6 and TRBJ2-7, with D perhaps TRBD2 (5 bases). The germline V gene encodes CDR1 SGHDT and CDR2 YYEEEE. The CDR3 extends over 12 amino acids. Trimming took 4 bases from V and 6 from J, leaving 11 bases between them. The CDR3 is CASSPRTREQYF. The CDR3 bases are TGTGCCAGCAGCCCACGGACTCGCGAGCAGTACTTC.

The chain has TRBV15 and TRBJ2-5, with 13 bases identical to TRBD2. The DNA end is more similar to TRBJ2-7, so the J call may be wrong. The germline gives CDR1 LNHNV, CDR2 YYDKDF (reference sequence). The CDR3 is made up of 19 amino acids. The CDR3: CATSRDVTSGRKAPYEQYF. The DNA of the CDR3 is TGTGCCACCAGCAGAGATGTGACTAGCGGGAGGAAAGCGCCCTACGAGCAGTACTTC.